A single TCR beta chain is shown here with its context. The sample originates from a study of cytomegalovirus exposure and HLA in healthy donors. Study summary: Per a later analysis, the 550 to 850 first-cohort and over 90 validation repertoires shared one platform.

CDR3 size: 12 residues. Germline V lookup: CDR1 SNHLY, CDR2 FYNNEI. V lost 6 bases to trimming and J lost 8 bases; unmatched junction nucleotides: 2. Measured with immunoSEQ multiplex PCR; TCRdb has only the in-frame clones, and not every one. The repertoire includes some 270,000 clones, roughly 85% of them detected once, and around 1% sits in the top ten. Sequenced material: PBMCs. This clonotype was sampled from a woman aged 18 to 35 in good health and CMV-seronegative. The rearrangement joins TRBV2 to TRBJ1-3, with 9 nucleotides matching TRBD1. CDR3 nucleotides: TGTGCCAGCAGGACAGGGGGAGACACCATATATTTT. Translating it yields CASRTGGDTIYF.